Listed below are T cell receptor beta chains from one sample, sequenced in a study of cytomegalovirus exposure and HLA in healthy donors. Libraries were prepared by immunoSEQ multiplex PCR; TCRdb keeps only in-frame clonotypes and omits some of them. The sample shows about 140,000 clones, 77% of them seen only once. Sequencing input: PBMCs. The receptors stem from a female donor in good health and CMV-seronegative. CDR3s leave out the opening cysteine and the closing phenylalanine or tryptophan.

v_call	cdr3_length	j_call	cdr3_aa
TRBV10-3	13	TRBJ2-7	AISTTGSEAYEQY
TRBV14	18	TRBJ1-1	ASSQPGQGARILSNTEAF
TRBV21-1	16	TRBJ2-4	ASSKECPSGRGENIQY
TRBV7-9	14	TRBJ1-4	ASSFIERQGSEKLF
TRBV27	13	TRBJ2-1	ASSISGDQYNEQF
TRBV7-8	14	TRBJ1-2	ASTTLEGAPYYGYT
TRBV11-2	13	TRBJ1-5	ASSSRQGQRQPQH
TRBV28	14	TRBJ2-3	ASTDPGGGGPIKQY
TRBV2	12	TRBJ2-1	ASSPSGGADEQF
TRBV6-5	13	TRBJ2-1	ASSQGYGSYNEQF
TRBV18	13	TRBJ1-1	ASSPGTGSNTEAF
TRBV29-1	12	TRBJ2-6	SVESVSGANVLT
TRBV7-3	13	TRBJ2-3	ASSLNGPSTDTQY
TRBV18	13	TRBJ2-7	ASSLSGGKNYEQY
TRBV11-2	9	TRBJ2-5	ASSLAETQY
TRBV28	14	TRBJ2-7	ASIHSARQGIYEQY
TRBV2	12	TRBJ2-3	ASSGQGGTDTQY
TRBV6-1	14	TRBJ1-2	ASREQTGHLNYGYT
TRBV14	9	TRBJ2-5	ASSQGATQY
TRBV7-2	13	TRBJ1-5	ASNPNWGGDQPQH
TRBV5-1	12	TRBJ1-1	ASSPGQGESEAF
TRBV11-3	12	TRBJ2-5	ASSLGRVGETQY
TRBV2	14	TRBJ2-1	ASSEVGGQVMDEQF
TRBV7-9	13	TRBJ1-2	SSSLAQGSTRGYT